What follows is one TCR beta chain and its context. As processed by the authors: It was from reference gene primer amplification that nucleated cell counts were estimated. Sequencing was performed with immunoSEQ multiplex PCR; in TCRdb, only in-frame clones are kept and a portion is missing. V and J calls and clone size are copied from that table; D and trimming were computed from the DNA. Of 150,000 to 200,000 clones listed, approximately 83% were seen once; the top ten hold under 9.5%. The record originates from a study of blood T cell repertoires in COVID-19. Overall study: The study drew acute and convalescent COVID-19 samples from the United States, Italy and Spain. T cells, B-cell-depleted T cells, or PBMCs supplied cDNA or gDNA.

Looked up from germline, CDR1 is ENHRY and CDR2 is SYGVKD. Between the trimmed V and J ends, which lost 0 bases and 0 bases, there was a span of 6 bases. This CDR3 has 14 amino acids. This receptor was obtained from a man aged 50 to 59 with active or convalescent COVID-19. Specimen: peripheral blood. The chain carries TRBV10-3 and TRBJ2-7; D is undetermined. The CDR3 DNA follows: TGTGCCATCAGTGAGTCGGGCATCTCCTACGAGCAGTACTTC. Amino acid sequence: CAISESGISYEQYF.